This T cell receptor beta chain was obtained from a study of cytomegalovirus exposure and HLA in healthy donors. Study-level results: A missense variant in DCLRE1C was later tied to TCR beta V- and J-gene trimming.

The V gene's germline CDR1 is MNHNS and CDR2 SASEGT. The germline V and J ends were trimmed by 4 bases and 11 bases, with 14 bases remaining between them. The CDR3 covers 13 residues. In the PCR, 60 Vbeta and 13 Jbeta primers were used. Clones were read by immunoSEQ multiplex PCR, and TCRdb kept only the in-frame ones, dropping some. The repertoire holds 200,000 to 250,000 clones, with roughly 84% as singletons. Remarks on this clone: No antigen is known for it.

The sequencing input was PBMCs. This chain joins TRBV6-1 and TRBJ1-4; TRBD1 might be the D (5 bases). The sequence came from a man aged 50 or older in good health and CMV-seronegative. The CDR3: CASSVPGSGKLFF. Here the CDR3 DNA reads TGTGCCAGCAGTGTGCCAGGGAGCGGGAAACTGTTTTTT.